This T cell receptor (beta chain) was profiled in a study of T cell responses to AZD1222 COVID-19 vaccine. In the study overall: Second doses at about 4 or about 12 weeks were pooled.

Per the germline V gene, CDR1 is MGHRA and CDR2 is YSYEKL. V lost 1 base and J lost 6; bases outside the gene matches: 5. This CDR3 is 14 amino acids long. About this clone itself: Its target is not known.

General study findings and limits: Possibly, clonal diversity was underestimated; donors were largely white British and included more females. At 160-218 and 743-854, vaccine-associated CD4 TCRs were dominant, and they spanned spike.

The table came from immunoSEQ multiplex PCR; TCRdb's copy has only in-frame clones and leaves some out. The table records about 260,000 clones, approximately 93% of them present only once. The specimen was peripheral blood, collected on day 0 of AZD1222 vaccination. The chain joins TRBV4-1 to TRBJ1-2, with 7 bases fitting TRBD1. This TCR derives from an adult in good health. The CDR3 region has the DNA TGCGCCAGCAGCCAAGGAGACAGGGTGGATGGCTACACCTTC. Protein sequence: CASSQGDRVDGYTF.